This T cell receptor beta chain was recorded in a study of human T cells and chemical hapten exposure. Study observations and caveats: After DPC sensitization, TCRs above 1 in 1000 frequency showed no change. The count of PT1 expanded TCRs correlated positively with patch test score.

Per germline, CDR1 SGHTA and CDR2 FQGNSA. This CDR3 has 15 amino acids. The trim removed 4 bases at V and 10 bases at J, leaving 10 bases unmatched. TCRdb fed the RACE reads into MiXCR, producing one record per CDR3 protein. Among 69,000 or so distinct CDR3 sequences listed, over 9% were seen once. The time point is: patch test 2, 6 weeks after DPC sensitization. The treatment here: therapeutic diphenylcyclopropenone sensitization with weekly scalp DPC. There are many counts of this clonotype. Its antigen remains unidentified. Sequenced material: whole blood, taken in connection with sensitization to the hapten diphenylcyclopropenone (DPC). This TCR was sampled from a woman aged 45 to 65 with alopecia areata. Some clones in this sample may be carry-over from other donors' samples. The genes are TRBV7-2 and TRBJ2-1; TRBD2 agrees at 10 bases. CDR3 sequence (DNA): TGTGCCAGCAGCTCGAACTTACTAGCGGGGAGCGAGCAGTTCTTC. As protein: CASSSNLLAGSEQFF.